A single sample is the source of the 27 T cell receptor beta chains below, sequenced in a study of blood T cells in healthy people across ages. Primers used in a second PCR of about 7 to 11 cycles were a sample-barcoded 5' primer and a J-beta primer mix. TCRdb ran MiXCR on the 5' RACE reads and lists one entry per CDR3 protein. In the table there are about 1.5 million distinct CDR3 sequences, approximately 43% of which are singletons. The material sequenced was blood. The receptors were gathered from a woman aged 18-30 years in good health.

Only a few counts were recorded for this clonotype. This chain links TRBV3-1 with TRBJ2-1; no clear D. The J call is doubtful: the DNA matches TRBJ2-7 better. The CDR3 has 14 residues. The germline gives CDR1 LGHDT, CDR2 YNNKEL (reference sequence). As DNA, the CDR3 is TGTGCCAGCAGCCCTGACCTCTCCTACAATGAGCAGTACTTC. Encoded protein: CASSPDLSYNEQYF.

The chain recombines TRBV7-9 with TRBJ1-5, with TRBD1 as a possible D gene (6 bases). Germline V gene lookup returns CDR1 SEHNR and CDR2 FQNEAQ (reference sequence). Trimming stripped 1 base from V and 2 bases from J, with 15 bases between. The CDR3 contains 17 residues. The CDR3 DNA is TGTGCCAGCAGCTTAGATTCAGGGGTGTTGGGCAATCAGCCCCAGCATTTT. Amino acid sequence: CASSLDSGVLGNQPQHF.

The chain combines TRBV20-1 with TRBJ2-5; D is unresolved. V lost 3 bases and J lost 5, with 7 bases in between. Germline CDR1 reads DFQATT; CDR2 reads SNEGSKA (reference sequence). CDR3 size: 11 residues. The CDR3 loop reads CSASSPETQYF. DNA of the CDR3: TGCAGTGCTAGTTCCCCGGAGACCCAGTACTTC.

This sequence joins TRBV2 and TRBJ1-1; D perhaps matches TRBD1 (6 bases). V was trimmed by 1 base and J by 7 bases, leaving 25 bases between them. From germline, CDR1 is SNHLY and CDR2 FYNNEI. The CDR3 extends over 18 amino acids. The CDR3 reads CASSEGNLGAAPNREAFF. The DNA of the CDR3 is TGTGCCAGCAGTGAAGGAAACCTGGGGGCAGCTCCCAACCGTGAAGCTTTCTTT.

This chain uses TRBV6-5 with TRBJ2-1; 7 bases line up with TRBD2. The germline V gene has CDR1 MNHEY and CDR2 SVGAGI. The trim removed 2 bases at V and 0 bases at J, leaving 7 bases unmatched. This CDR3 spans 17 amino acids. The CDR3 DNA sequence: TGTGCCAGCAGTTACGGACCGGGAGGAAGCTCCTACAATGAGCAGTTCTTC. Its protein is CASSYGPGGSSYNEQFF.

This clonotype was found a few times. The chain employs TRBV12-3 or TRBV12-4 and TRBJ1-5; D ambiguous. The CDR3 sequence is 14 residues long. V lost 2 bases, J lost 6 bases, and 11 bases lay in between. CDR3 protein: CASSLTEESQPQHF. The DNA for the CDR3 is TGTGCCAGCAGTTTAACAGAAGAGAGTCAGCCCCAGCATTTT.

Worth noting for this clonotype: Since a much larger clone is just one base distant, this may be a read error. The chain uses TRBV5-5 and TRBJ2-3; 11 nucleotides match TRBD2. The CDR3 has 16 amino acids. The germline V gene encodes CDR1 SGHKS and CDR2 YYEKEE (reference sequence). CDR3 sequence: CASSFKASGRTDAQYF. The CDR3 DNA reads TGTGCCAGCAGCTTCAAGGCTAGCGGGAGGACAGATGCGCAGTATTTT.

This clonotype was detected a few times. The gene calls are TRBV5-4 and TRBJ2-4, with TRBD1 matching 7 bases. Germline-derived CDR1 and CDR2 are SGHNT and YYREEE (reference sequence). This CDR3 has 13 residues. With V trimmed by 10 bases and J by 5 bases, 9 bases remained unmatched. The CDR3 spells CACQAGTENIQYF. The CDR3 nucleotides read TGTGCCTGCCAGGCCGGGACAGAAAACATTCAGTACTTC.

The chain joins TRBV2 to TRBJ1-6; 9 bases align to TRBD1. Trimming at V came to 2 bases and at J to 8 bases, leaving 4 bases not matched to a gene. Germline values: CDR1 SNHLY, CDR2 FYNNEI. CDR3 length: 15 amino acids. CDR3 protein: CASSEWDRAYSPLHF. CDR3 bases: TGTGCCAGCAGTGAATGGGACAGGGCTTATTCACCCCTCCACTTT.

V gene TRBV3-1 combines with J gene TRBJ2-3; 14 bases are a match to TRBD2. The CDR3 consists of 16 residues. The ends lost 4 bases at V and 5 bases at J; junction bases unmatched: 5. Germline V gene sequence: CDR1 LGHDT, CDR2 YNNKEL (reference sequence). DNA for the CDR3: TGTGCCAGCAGCCCTTGGACTAGCGGGGGGAGAGATACGCAGTATTTT. Translated: CASSPWTSGGRDTQYF.

This clonotype appeared many times. The V call is TRBV27, the J call TRBJ2-3; D gene uncertain. The V end was cut by 5 bases, the J end by 2 bases, with 8 bases between. The CDR3 consists of 13 residues. Germline CDR1 reads MNHEY; CDR2 reads SMNVEV (reference sequence). The DNA of the CDR3 is TGTGCCAGCAGTCCACTACTCACAGATACGCAGTATTTT. It translates to CASSPLLTDTQYF.

Concerning this clonotype itself: This may be a read error, as it is one base from a much larger clone. The V and J genes are TRBV4-1 and TRBJ2-5, with D hard to call. CDR3 length: 13 residues. Deletions cut 0 bases from V and 11 bases from J, with 13 bases between. Per germline, CDR1 MGHRA and CDR2 YSYEKL. The CDR3 reads CASSQDLRNEQYF. CDR3 DNA sequence: TGCGCCAGCAGCCAAGATTTGAGGAATGAGCAGTACTTC.

There are a few counts of this clonotype. The chain employs TRBV7-2 and TRBJ2-1; the D gene is possibly TRBD2 (6 bases). The CDR3 has 17 amino acids. V lost 4 bases, J lost 3 bases, and 19 bases lay in between. Per germline, CDR1 SGHTA and CDR2 FQGNSA. This chain's CDR3 is CASSSIGTRKDYNEQFF. CDR3 coding DNA: TGTGCCAGCAGCTCAATAGGGACTCGTAAAGACTACAATGAGCAGTTCTTC. Full variable domain (outside the CDR3, taken from reference TRBV7-2 and TRBJ2-1): GAGVSQSPSNKVTEKGKDVELRCDPISGHTALYWYRQSLGQGLEFLIYFQGNSAPDKSGLPSDRFSAERTGGSVSTLTIQRTQQEDSAVYLCASSSIGTRKDYNEQFFGPGTRLTVL.

This clonotype showed up just a few times. The V and J genes are TRBV7-2 and TRBJ2-6; a weak D match, TRBD1 (5 bases). CDR3 length: 18 residues. Trimming stripped 4 bases from V and 0 bases from J, with 16 bases between. The germline gives CDR1 SGHTA, CDR2 FQGNSA. The CDR3 sequence: CASSSLTVQSSGANVLTF. CDR3 in DNA: TGTGCCAGCAGCTCCCTGACAGTACAAAGCTCTGGGGCCAACGTCCTGACTTTC.

This clonotype was counted a few times. This sequence joins TRBV7-2 and TRBJ2-1, with 10 bases aligning to TRBD2. CDR1 is SGHTA, CDR2 FQGNSA, per germline. This CDR3 region has 15 residues. Trimming cost V 2 bases and J 7 bases; bases outside gene matches: 5. This CDR3 reads CASSLMLAGENEQFF. As DNA, the CDR3 is TGTGCCAGCAGCTTAATGCTAGCGGGAGAGAATGAGCAGTTCTTC.

CDR3 residues: CAGARTSGGTDTQYF. The CDR3 DNA follows: TGTGCAGGAGCCCGGACTAGCGGGGGCACAGATACGCAGTATTTT. The chain carries TRBV12-3 or TRBV12-4 and TRBJ2-3; the match to TRBD2 covers 12 bases. The CDR3 has 15 residues.

The chain combines TRBV7-2 with TRBJ2-7; D gene uncertain. There are 14 residues in the CDR3. Trimming took off 1 base at V and 5 bases at J, with 12 bases between the two ends. Germline CDR1 and CDR2: SGHTA and FQGNSA. CDR3 region: CASSLVVAVDEQYF. The CDR3 DNA follows: TGTGCCAGCAGCTTAGTAGTGGCCGTAGACGAGCAGTACTTC. Using reference TRBV7-2 and TRBJ2-7 for the parts outside the CDR3, the full variable domain is GAGVSQSPSNKVTEKGKDVELRCDPISGHTALYWYRQSLGQGLEFLIYFQGNSAPDKSGLPSDRFSAERTGGSVSTLTIQRTQQEDSAVYLCASSLVVAVDEQYFGPGTRLTVT.

This chain connects TRBV5-1 to TRBJ2-1; 12 bases align to TRBD2. This CDR3 region has 17 residues. The germline V gene has CDR1 SGHRS and CDR2 YFSETQ. J was trimmed by 6 bases and V by 4 bases; bases with no gene match: 11. For the CDR3, the DNA is TGCGCCAGCAGCATCCCTAGCGGGGGGGCGGGCTTCAATGAGCAGTTCTTC. Translation gives CASSIPSGGAGFNEQFF. The variable domain in full, with the rest retrieved from reference TRBV5-1 and TRBJ2-1, is KAGVTQTPRYLIKTRGQQVTLSCSPISGHRSVSWYQQTPGQGLQFLFEYFSETQRNKGNFPGRFSGRQFSNSRSEMNVSTLELGDSALYLCASSIPSGGAGFNEQFFGPGTRLTVL.

CDR3 amino acids: CASSQTISSYNEQFF. The CDR3 DNA is TGCGCCAGCAGCCAAACAATTAGCTCCTACAATGAGCAGTTCTTC. V is TRBV4-1 and J is TRBJ2-1; D is unresolved. Trimming pared 2 bases from V and 0 bases from J, leaving 8 bases between. This CDR3 contains 15 residues. CDR1 and CDR2 (germline): MGHRA, YSYEKL.

The chain combines TRBV29-1 with TRBJ2-1, with a weak D call TRBD1 (6 bases). Germline lookup yields CDR1 SQVTM and CDR2 ANQGSEA. The CDR3 consists of 12 residues. Trimming removed 8 bases at V and 2 bases at J, with 10 bases between. The CDR3 protein is CSIGQPYNEQFF. CDR3 bases: TGCAGCATCGGACAGCCCTACAATGAGCAGTTCTTC.

The V gene is TRBV9, the J gene TRBJ2-1, with TRBD2 identical over 10 bases. CDR1 is SGDLS, CDR2 YYNGEE, per germline. The CDR3 consists of 15 residues. V lost 5 bases to trimming and J lost 8 bases; unmatched junction nucleotides: 10. The CDR3 DNA reads TGTGCCAGCAGACCCATGGATCTAGCGGGAGATGAGCAGTTCTTC. It is translated as CASRPMDLAGDEQFF.

This clonotype was seen a handful of times. The chain is built from TRBV20-1 and TRBJ1-2, with D possibly being TRBD1 (5 bases). The V end lost 6 bases, the J end lost 0 bases, and 14 bases lay between the germline ends. Germline V gives CDR1 DFQATT, CDR2 SNEGSKA (reference sequence). The CDR3 is 14 amino acids. The CDR3 here is CSANGHKANYGYTF. For the CDR3, the DNA is TGCAGTGCCAATGGACATAAGGCTAACTATGGCTACACCTTC.

Many counts were recorded for this clonotype. The V call is TRBV5-1, the J call TRBJ2-3; D is possibly TRBD1 or TRBD2 (6 bases each). Germline V gives CDR1 SGHRS, CDR2 YFSETQ. The CDR3 is 16 residues long. Trimming took off 2 bases at V and 3 bases at J, with 16 bases between the two ends. The CDR3: CASSFYPGAGTDTQYF. CDR3 coding DNA: TGCGCCAGCAGCTTTTACCCGGGGGCCGGTACAGATACGCAGTATTTT.

This chain joins TRBV4-3 and TRBJ2-3; 8 bases agree with TRBD2. From germline, CDR1 is LGHNA and CDR2 YSLEER. The CDR3 is 13 amino acids. J was trimmed by 4 bases and V by 8 bases; bases with no gene match: 5. CDR3 nucleotide sequence: TGCGCCAGCTCGAGCGGGAGCGCAGATACGCAGTATTTT. Its protein is CASSSGSADTQYF.

The genes are TRBV9 and TRBJ1-2; D is unclear. The CDR3 extends over 15 amino acids. Germline V CDR1 and CDR2: SGDLS, YYNGEE. V shed 0 bases and J shed 0 bases, with 9 bases lying between them. In DNA form, the CDR3 reads TGTGCCAGCAGCGTAGATGGCAGCACTAACTATGGCTACACCTTC. Its protein is CASSVDGSTNYGYTF.

This clonotype has more than one count but fewer than ten. The chain has TRBV4-1 and TRBJ2-3, with 10 positions matching TRBD2. Germline V CDR1 and CDR2: MGHRA, YSYEKL. This CDR3 has 17 residues. Losses at the gene ends were 1 base for V and 2 bases for J; bases not matched to a gene: 6. The CDR3 DNA follows: TGCGCCAGCAGCCAAGGATTAGCGGGGGGAGTCACAGATACGCAGTATTTT. Translating gives CASSQGLAGGVTDTQYF.

This clonotype was counted a few times. CDR3 protein: CSARDRWADTQYF. The CDR3, as DNA: TGCAGTGCTAGAGACAGGTGGGCAGATACGCAGTATTTT. This chain links TRBV20-1 with TRBJ2-3; D ambiguous. V was shortened by 0 bases and J by 4 bases, with 8 bases between the two germline ends. The CDR3 is 13 amino acids. The germline CDR1 and CDR2 sequences are DFQATT and SNEGSKA (reference sequence).